The T cell receptor beta chain described here comes from a study of T cell repertoires in cytomegalovirus infection. Study as a whole: Indicated by public TCR beta signatures were CMV infection and matching HLA type.

A note on this clonotype: Its antigen is as yet unknown.

TCRdb fed the reads into MiXCR, producing one record per CDR3 protein. The sample shows some 350,000 distinct CDR3 sequences, 34% of them seen only once. V was cut by 5 bases and J by 4 bases, with 17 bases left in between. In germline, CDR1 is MDHEN, CDR2 SYDVKM. The CDR3 covers 15 residues. Notes on the study in general: The response measured ex vivo was dominated by TCR beta clonotypes (HLA-C-restricted and CMV-specific). Identification of carriers of CMV plus the relevant HLA was performed using cumulative public TCR beta family frequency.

The gene calls are TRBV28 and TRBJ1-1, with a weak D call TRBD1 (5 bases). Sequenced here: cultured PBMCs, sampled from culture after CMV antigen stimulation. This sequence originates from a human donor in good health (CMV status not recorded). Some clones in this sample may be carry-over from other donors' samples. CDR3 residues: CASSPWDGRGTEAFF. DNA for the CDR3: TGTGCCAGCAGTCCTTGGGACGGACGAGGCACTGAAGCTTTCTTT.